This T cell receptor beta chain comes out of a study of blood T cell repertoires in COVID-19 (dated by TCRdb to 2018 to 2020). About the investigation overall: Samples from collaborators originated in the United States, Italy and Spain and spanned both the acute and convalescent phases of COVID-19. The material from the prospective study consisted of cDNA or gDNA derived from T cells, B-cell-depleted T cells, or PBMCs. The dataset comprised deeply sampled blood TCRbeta repertoires from subjects exposed to, actively infected with, or recovered from COVID-19. The repertoires were released in a freely available public database intended as a resource for research on the immune response to SARS-CoV-2. Samples were obtained from the ongoing ImmuneRACE study (first 160 participants) and from some 1,200 subjects provided by 6 global collaborators. Nearly every sample came with metadata listing a de-identified subject ID, COVID-19 status, age in years and sex. HLA class I and class II types, where available, came from metadata supplied by the sample provider rather than from assay-based typing.

The CDR3 runs 15 amino acids, cysteine and phenylalanine included. The read is trimmed to its CDR3 DNA, 45 bases read in frame from base 1. Trimmed from V: 4 bases; trimmed from J: 9 bases; junction bases lacking a gene match: 13. Reading the germline V gene gives CDR1 SGHRS and CDR2 YFSETQ. The immunoSEQ Assay, a bias-controlled multiplex PCR, was used to amplify TCRbeta CDR3 regions from genomic DNA. Per the original workflow: Nucleated cell counts per sample were estimated from amplification of reference gene primers within the assay. To quantify the absolute abundance of each unique TCRbeta CDR3 rearrangement, sequence reads were collapsed and filtered. For each sample, productive Simpson clonality was calculated as the square root of Simpson's diversity index across productive rearrangements. TCRdb obtained this table from immuneACCESS and retained in-frame rearrangements with V and J assigned. These tables miss some clones; where compared with another copy, unresolved V genes account for less than half of the shortfall, and the remainder is unexplained. V and J calls and clone size are as listed in that table; D and trimming were resolved from the DNA. The sample table records roughly 260,000 clones; around nine tenths of these occur just once. The top ten hold 1.9% of the sample.

Enrolling through a virtual design, the prospective study's participants ranged in age from roughly 18 to 89 years and lived across about two dozen United States geographic areas. In the prospective study, cohorts were assigned on the basis of participant-reported clinical history obtained from a screening survey and a study questionnaire. ImmuneRACE Cohort 3 recovered participants were defined by two consecutive negative NP/OP PCR tests, healthcare professional clearance, or symptom resolution. Mobile phlebotomists in the prospective study collected whole blood, serum and a nasopharyngeal or oropharyngeal swab from every participant. Participants in the prospective study had the option to provide additional blood draws and questionnaires over a roughly 2-month period. Prospective study blood samples were shipped either frozen or at room temperature before DNA extraction. The paper's findings and limits, for the study overall: The quantity of clinical and demographic metadata differed by source and by participant and was supplied without curation.

About this clone itself: No cognate antigen has been identified for it. No base quality information exists; no much larger clone differs at one position.

This sequence originates from a woman aged 18-29 years who had recovered from COVID-19. The V gene is TRBV5-1 and the J gene is TRBJ2-1, and 7 junctional nucleotides match TRBD2. The sample taken for sequencing was PBMCs or T cells enriched from blood (not recorded which). The CDR3 loop reads CASSATRTRWGEQFF. The DNA reads TGCGCCAGCAGCGCTACTAGGACTAGGTGGGGTGAGCAGTTCTTC.